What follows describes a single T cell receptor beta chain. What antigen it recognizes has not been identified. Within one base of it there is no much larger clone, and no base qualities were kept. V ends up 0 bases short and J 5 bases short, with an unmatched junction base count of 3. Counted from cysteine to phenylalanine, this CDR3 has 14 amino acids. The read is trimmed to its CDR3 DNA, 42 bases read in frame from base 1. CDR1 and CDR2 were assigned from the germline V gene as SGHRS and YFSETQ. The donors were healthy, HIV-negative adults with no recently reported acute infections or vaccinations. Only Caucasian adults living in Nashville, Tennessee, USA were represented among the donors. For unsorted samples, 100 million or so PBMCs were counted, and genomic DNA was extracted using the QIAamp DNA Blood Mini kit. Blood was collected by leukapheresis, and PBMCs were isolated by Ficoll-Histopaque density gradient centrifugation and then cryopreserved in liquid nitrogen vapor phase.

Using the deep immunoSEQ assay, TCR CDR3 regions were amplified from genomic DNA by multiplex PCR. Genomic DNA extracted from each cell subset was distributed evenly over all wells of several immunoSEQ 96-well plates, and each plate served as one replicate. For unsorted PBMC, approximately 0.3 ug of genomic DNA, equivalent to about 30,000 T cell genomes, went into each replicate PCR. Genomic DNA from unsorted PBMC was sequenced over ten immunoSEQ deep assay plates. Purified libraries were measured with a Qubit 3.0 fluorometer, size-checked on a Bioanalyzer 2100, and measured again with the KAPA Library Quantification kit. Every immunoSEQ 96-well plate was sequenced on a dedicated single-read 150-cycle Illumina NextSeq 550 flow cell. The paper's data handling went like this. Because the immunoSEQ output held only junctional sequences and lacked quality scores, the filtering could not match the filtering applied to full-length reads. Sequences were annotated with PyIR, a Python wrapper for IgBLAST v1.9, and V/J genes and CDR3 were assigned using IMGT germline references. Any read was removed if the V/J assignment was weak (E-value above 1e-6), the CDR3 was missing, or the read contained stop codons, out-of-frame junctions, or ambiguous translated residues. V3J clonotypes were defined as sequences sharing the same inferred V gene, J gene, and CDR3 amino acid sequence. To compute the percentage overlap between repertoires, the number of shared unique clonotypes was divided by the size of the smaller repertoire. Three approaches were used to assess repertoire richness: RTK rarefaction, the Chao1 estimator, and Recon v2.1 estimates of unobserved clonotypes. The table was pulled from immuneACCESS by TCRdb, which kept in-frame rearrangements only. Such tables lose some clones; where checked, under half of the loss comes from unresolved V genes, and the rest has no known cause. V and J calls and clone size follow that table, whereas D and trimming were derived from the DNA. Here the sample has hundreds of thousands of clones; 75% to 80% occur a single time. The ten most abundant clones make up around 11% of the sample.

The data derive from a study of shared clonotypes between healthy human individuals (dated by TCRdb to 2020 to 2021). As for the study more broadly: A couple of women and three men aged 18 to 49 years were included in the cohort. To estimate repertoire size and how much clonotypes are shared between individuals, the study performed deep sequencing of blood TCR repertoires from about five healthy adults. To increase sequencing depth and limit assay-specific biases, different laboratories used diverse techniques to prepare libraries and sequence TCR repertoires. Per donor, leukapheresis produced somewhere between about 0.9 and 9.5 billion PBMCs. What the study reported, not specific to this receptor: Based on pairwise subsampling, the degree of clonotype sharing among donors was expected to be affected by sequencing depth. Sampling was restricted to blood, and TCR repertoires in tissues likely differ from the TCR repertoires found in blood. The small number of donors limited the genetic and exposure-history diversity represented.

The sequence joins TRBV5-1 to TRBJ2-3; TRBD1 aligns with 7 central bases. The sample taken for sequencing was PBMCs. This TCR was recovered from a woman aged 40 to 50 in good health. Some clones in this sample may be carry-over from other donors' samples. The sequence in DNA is TGCGCCAGCAGCTTGGTGCCAGGGGGAGATACGCAGTATTTT. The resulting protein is CASSLVPGGDTQYF.